This TCR beta chain was identified during a study of identical twins. Trimming left V 4 bases short and J 4 bases short, with 13 bases between. The CDR3 covers 14 residues. Germline V lookup: CDR1 SGDLS, CDR2 YYNGEE. This clonotype has at least ten counts. TCRdb reprocessed the 5' RACE reads with MiXCR, giving one entry per CDR3 protein. The sample contains 430,000 or so distinct CDR3 sequences, around 24% of which appear only once. These data also featured in a second study, about T cells expressing NK-cell markers.

The receptor was derived from a woman in her late teens or twenties in good health. The genes are TRBV9 and TRBJ2-3; D gene ambiguous. Sequenced material: CD4+ T cells sorted from blood. CDR3 nucleotide sequence: TGTGCCAGCAGCCCGACGAGTGTCTCAGATACGCAGTATTTT. It codes for CASSPTSVSDTQYF.